This T cell receptor beta chain originates from a study of blood T cell repertoires in COVID-19. Study overall: PBMCs, B-cell-depleted T cells, or T cells were the source of the cDNA or gDNA that made up the material.

Some clones are missing from TCRdb's copy, which holds only in-frame ones; the method was immunoSEQ multiplex PCR. This table holds some 200,000 clones, about 92% found once. V shed 3 bases, J shed 1 base, and the junction held 8 bases outside the gene matches. Germline values: CDR1 GTSNPN, CDR2 SVGIG (reference sequence). The CDR3 is made up of 16 amino acids. The sequence came from a man aged 30 to 39 with acute or convalescent COVID-19. The rearrangement uses TRBV30 and TRBJ2-1, with 8 bases that match TRBD2. Sequenced: peripheral blood. This CDR3 reads CAWSPLGLGSYNEQFF. The DNA for the CDR3 is TGTGCCTGGAGCCCCCTGGGACTAGGATCCTACAATGAGCAGTTCTTC. Complete variable domain (other parts from reference TRBV30 and TRBJ2-1): SQTIHQWPATLVQPVGSPLSLECTVEGTSNPNLYWYRQAAGRGLQLLFYSVGIGQISSEVPQNLSASRPQDRQFILSSKKLLLSDSGFYLCAWSPLGLGSYNEQFFGPGTRLTVL.